A selection of T cell receptor beta chains follows, all from one sample in a study of OX40 agonist ivuxolimab in advanced cancers. The protocol was immunoSEQ multiplex PCR, while the TCRdb copy is restricted to in-frame clones and leaves out a portion. The sample consists of 96,000 or so clones, about 90% of them appearing once. Source: CD4+ or CD8+ T cells sorted from blood, taken in a trial of the OX40 agonist ivuxolimab. The receptors shown here come from an adult with an advanced solid tumor such as melanoma, head and neck, liver or kidney cancer. Each CDR3 is given without its conserved first and last residue. Fields, in order: clone size, V gene, CDR3 protein. Rows may omit the clone size; those that give it use once, few, many or a size class.

>-|TRBV5-1
ASRNLGAEETQY
>-|TRBV7-9
ASSIRALAGGSNEQF
>-|TRBV5-1
ASSLDAPFGEKLF
>-|TRBV6-5
ASIPGSSGNTIY
>once|TRBV6-1
ASSEMRSGANVLT
>-|TRBV29-1
SVAGTYEQY
>once|TRBV5-6
ASSPRTGLPYEQY
>-|TRBV7-9
ASSIRTVSGNTIY
>-|TRBV28
ASSLWDRYNEQF
>-|TRBV12-5
ASGNQGDSRNQPQH